The TCR beta chain described here comes from a study of blood T cell repertoires in COVID-19. V was shortened by 4 bases and J by 4 bases, with 5 bases between the two germline ends. This CDR3 is 12 amino acids long. From germline, CDR1 is LGHDT and CDR2 YNNKEL (reference sequence). In the source study's methods: Cell counts per sample came from amplifying reference gene primers. Profiling relied on immunoSEQ multiplex PCR, and the TCRdb table lists in-frame clones only, not all of them. The V and J calls and clone size are taken from that table; D and trimming were inferred from the DNA. The table lists tens of thousands of clones, 87% of them singletons.

Specimen: peripheral blood. The J gene is TRBJ2-1, the V gene TRBV3-1 (or the pseudogene TRBV3-2); D not resolved. This clonotype was sampled from a male donor with acute or convalescent COVID-19. The CDR3 DNA sequence: TGTGCCAGCAGCCCACGGTACAATGAGCAGTTCTTC. It codes for CASSPRYNEQFF.